These T cell receptor beta chains were read from a single sample in a study of monozygotic twins with cystic fibrosis. Sequenced by immunoSEQ multiplex PCR; TCRdb stores in-frame clones only, minus some. This sample carries 25,000 to 40,000 clones, around 96% of them seen once, and the ten largest clones take roughly 0.15%. The specimen sequenced was blood. These receptors all stem from a girl aged 2-10 years with cystic fibrosis. The CDR3 runs from the conserved cysteine through the conserved F or W. D genes are given only for firm matches. Only part of the rows carry a size: once, few, many, or a class if the clone is expanded.

j_gene	abundance	d_gene	v_gene	CDR3aa	CDR3nt
TRBJ1-1	.	TRBD1	TRBV19	CASSLTGASAEAFF	TGTGCCAGTAGTCTGACAGGGGCCAGCGCTGAAGCTTTCTTT
TRBJ2-1	.	.	TRBV14	CASSQRSYNEQFF	TGTGCCAGCAGCCAAAGAAGCTACAATGAGCAGTTCTTC
TRBJ1-2	.	.	TRBV7-8	CASTNRLDSYGYTF	TGTGCCAGCACCAACCGTCTGGACTCCTATGGCTACACCTTC
TRBJ2-7	.	.	TRBV30	CAWSPQSPYEQYF	TGTGCCTGGAGTCCCCAATCTCCCTACGAGCAGTACTTC
TRBJ2-5	few	.	TRBV11-2	CASSPGETQYF	TGTGCCAGCAGCCCGGGAGAGACCCAGTACTTC
TRBJ2-7	.	.	TRBV6-1	CASSGYEQYF	TGTGCCAGCAGTGGTTACGAGCAGTACTTC
TRBJ1-6	.	.	TRBV6-1	CASSETGLNSPLHF	TGTGCCAGCAGTGAAACGGGCCTTAATTCACCCCTCCACTTT
TRBJ1-5	.	.	TRBV27	CASRGMGDQPQHF	TGTGCCAGCAGGGGGATGGGGGATCAGCCCCAGCATTTT
TRBJ2-3	.	.	TRBV25-1	CASSDSTTGTRGDDTQYF	TGTGCCAGCAGTGATTCGACGACCGGGACCAGAGGAGATGATACGCAGTATTTT
TRBJ1-1	.	TRBD1	TRBV18	CASSLYTTGKGTEAFF	TGTGCCAGCTCACTATATACGACAGGGAAGGGCACTGAAGCTTTCTTT
TRBJ1-2	.	TRBD1	TRBV10-3	CAISESEGAGYGYTF	TGTGCCATCAGTGAGTCGGAGGGGGCAGGCTATGGCTACACCTTC
TRBJ2-7	.	TRBD2	TRBV13	CASSSRQAGVDYEQYF	TGTGCCAGCAGCTCTCGTCAAGCGGGAGTGGACTACGAGCAGTACTTC
TRBJ2-7	.	.	TRBV5-6	CASSPPRTDLRAYEQYF	TGTGCCAGCAGCCCACCCCGGACCGATCTAAGAGCCTACGAGCAGTACTTC
TRBJ1-2	once	TRBD1	TRBV19	CASSPGGRANYGYTF	TGTGCCAGTAGTCCAGGGGGCAGAGCTAACTATGGCTACACCTTC
TRBJ2-1	once	.	TRBV19	CASSRGRVRSNEQFF	TGTGCCAGTAGCCGTGGGCGGGTGCGCTCCAATGAGCAGTTCTTC
TRBJ2-7	once	.	TRBV19	CASSIDTTYEQYF	TGTGCCAGTAGTATAGACACAACCTACGAGCAGTACTTC
TRBJ1-4	.	.	TRBV5-6	CASSSQLWEKANEKLFF	TGTGCCAGCAGCTCGCAGTTGTGGGAGAAGGCTAATGAAAAACTGTTTTTT
TRBJ2-7	.	TRBD1	TRBV14	CASSHWDRTGYEQYF	TGTGCCAGCAGCCATTGGGACAGGACCGGCTACGAGCAGTACTTC
TRBJ1-6	once	.	TRBV27	CASGHRGINSPLHF	TGTGCCAGCGGACATCGGGGAATAAATTCACCCCTCCACTTT
TRBJ1-6	.	.	TRBV9	CASSPSFGEGADHSPLHF	TGTGCCAGCAGCCCCTCTTTTGGGGAAGGGGCAGATCATTCACCCCTCCACTTT
TRBJ2-3	.	.	TRBV5-1	CASSLEGGRNEDYTSDTQYF	TGCGCCAGCAGCTTGGAGGGGGGGCGCAATGAAGACTACACATCAGATACGCAGTATTTT
TRBJ1-1	.	.	TRBV28	CASRFNGYTEAFF	TGTGCCAGCAGGTTCAACGGTTACACTGAAGCTTTCTTT